The rows below give T cell receptor beta chains drawn from one sample of a study of OX40 agonist ivuxolimab in advanced cancers. Sequencing used immunoSEQ multiplex PCR; TCRdb keeps in-frame clones, though not all of them. Among roughly 60,000 clones listed, about 85% were seen once. Sequencing used CD4+ or CD8+ T cells sorted from blood, obtained in a trial of the OX40 agonist ivuxolimab. The receptors were gathered from an adult with an advanced solid tumor such as melanoma, head and neck, liver or kidney cancer. CDR3s include the opening cysteine and the closing phenylalanine or tryptophan.

j_gene | v_gene | CDR3aa
TRBJ1-1 | TRBV27 | CASSPRLTPGRDANTEAFF
TRBJ1-5 | TRBV6-6 | CASTRGWSDSNQPQHF
TRBJ2-5 | TRBV11-3 | CASSLSTVGQETQYF
TRBJ2-1 | TRBV27 | CASMGQGSYNEQFF
TRBJ1-3 | TRBV28 | CASSSPYNGNTIYF
TRBJ2-2 | TRBV4-2 | CASSLGLQTGELFF
TRBJ2-3 | TRBV28 | CASSLWRDSTDTQYF
TRBJ1-5 | TRBV7-8 | CASSLVVGGNQPQHF
TRBJ2-1 | TRBV28 | CASSLLGQRNEQFF
TRBJ2-3 | TRBV5-4 | CASSRAGPTADTQYF
TRBJ2-1 | TRBV28 | CASTSGLARFYNEQFF
TRBJ1-1 | TRBV5-1 | CASSLGAGGGTEAFF
TRBJ1-6 | TRBV7-3 | CASSLTGGYNSPLHF
TRBJ2-3 | TRBV7-9 | CASSPQTGRPTDTQYF
TRBJ1-1 | TRBV7-9 | CATLPLGGPKDTEAFF
TRBJ1-2 | TRBV6-1 | CASSEGGRGLFGYTF
TRBJ1-6 | TRBV30 | CAWSVRGGGLNSPLHF
TRBJ2-7 | TRBV6-5 | CASKMTGWSYEQYF
TRBJ2-3 | TRBV4-2 | CASSQHSTSGGASDTQYF
TRBJ2-3 | TRBV9 | CASSVGAAPRDTQYF
TRBJ2-4 | TRBV7-3 | CASSLNLGPKNIQYF
TRBJ2-7 | TRBV19 | CASSKNRGSPEQYF
TRBJ1-2 | TRBV28 | CASRETGTFGYTF
TRBJ1-2 | TRBV28 | CASSLYYGYTF
TRBJ2-1 | TRBV2 | CASALRQGAAYEQFF
TRBJ2-2 | TRBV9 | CASSGAGVITGELFF
TRBJ2-3 | TRBV11-2 | CASSLSRGWGKNTDTQYF
TRBJ1-6 | TRBV18 | CASSQQGHSPLHF
TRBJ2-1 | TRBV5-4 | CASRSVGGAYNEQFF
TRBJ1-1 | TRBV14 | CASSLSPGQGRTEAFF
TRBJ2-3 | TRBV7-2 | CASSLRVAGLGDTQYF
TRBJ2-7 | TRBV27 | CASSSTRSIDEQYF
TRBJ1-5 | TRBV6-5 | CASSYSGQPQHF
TRBJ1-1 | TRBV11-2 | CASSLGGGMNTEAFF
TRBJ2-7 | TRBV6-1 | CASSELAGGKYEQYF
TRBJ2-2 | TRBV6-7 | CASSRWTGTANTGELFF
TRBJ2-7 | TRBV2 | CASSSTSGSSYEQYF
TRBJ2-3 | TRBV29-1 | CSVEDQSEGLTDTQYF